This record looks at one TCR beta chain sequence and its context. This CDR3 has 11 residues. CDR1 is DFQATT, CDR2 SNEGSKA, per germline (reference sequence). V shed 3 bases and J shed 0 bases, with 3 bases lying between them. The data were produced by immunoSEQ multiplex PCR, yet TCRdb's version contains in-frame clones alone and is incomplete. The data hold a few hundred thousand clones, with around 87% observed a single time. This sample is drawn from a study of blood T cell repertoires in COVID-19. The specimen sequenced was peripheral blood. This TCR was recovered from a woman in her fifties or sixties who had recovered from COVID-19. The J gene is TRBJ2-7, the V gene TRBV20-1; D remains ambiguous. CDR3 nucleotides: TGCAGTGCTAGTCTCTCCTACGAGCAGTACTTC. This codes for CSASLSYEQYF.